The next 13 T cell receptor beta chains were all read from a single sample in a study of PD-L1 blockade in urothelial cancer. Specified time point: pretreatment peripheral blood. TCRdb's copy holds only in-frame clones and misses some; the assay was immunoSEQ multiplex PCR. The data contain tens of thousands of clones, about 83% of them seen just once; the ten biggest clones take up approximately 15%. The source material was PBMCs, sampled around atezolizumab (anti-PD-L1) treatment. These TCRs come from a man aged 60-69 years with urothelial cancer.

This chain connects TRBV7-3 to TRBJ1-2; D remains ambiguous. V gave up 5 bases and J gave up 8 bases, with 15 bases separating them. This CDR3 has 13 amino acids. The V gene's germline CDR1 is SGHTA and CDR2 FQGTGA. In nucleotides, the CDR3 is TGTGCCAGCAGCAACAGCCCGAGCACAGGCTACACCTTC. Its translation is CASSNSPSTGYTF.

This chain joins TRBV2 and TRBJ2-6; D may be TRBD1 (6 bases). Germline CDR1 SNHLY, CDR2 FYNNEI. V lost 8 bases, J lost 5 bases, and 10 bases lay in between. CDR3 length: 13 residues. CDR3 loop: CASVQGWANVLTF. CDR3 coding DNA: TGTGCCAGCGTACAGGGCTGGGCCAACGTCCTGACTTTC.

This chain connects TRBV11-2 to TRBJ2-2, with D perhaps matching TRBD1 (5 bases). V lost 5 bases and J lost 2, with 9 bases in between. The germline V gene has CDR1 SGHAT and CDR2 FQNNGV. The CDR3 is 14 amino acids. The CDR3 coding sequence is TGTGCCAGCAGCCGTAGGGGAAACACCGGGGAGCTGTTTTTT. Protein product: CASSRRGNTGELFF.

The V gene is TRBV15, the J gene TRBJ2-1, with D possibly TRBD2 on 6 matching bases. Germline CDR1 and CDR2: LNHNV and YYDKDF (reference sequence). V lost 4 bases to trimming and J lost 1 base, with 8 bases between them. The CDR3 is 14 residues long. The CDR3 DNA follows: TGTGCCACCAGCATGGGAGGATCCTACAATGAGCAGTTCTTC. Residues: CATSMGGSYNEQFF.

This chain joins TRBV6-1 and TRBJ1-2; TRBD1 matches at 7 bases. Trimming cost V 7 bases and J 4 bases; bases outside gene matches: 9. The germline V gene encodes CDR1 MNHNS and CDR2 SASEGT. This CDR3 has 14 residues. CDR3 nucleotides: TGTGCCAGCATAATGACAACAGGGGTCTATGGCTACACCTTC. It is translated as CASIMTTGVYGYTF.

The CDR3 region has the DNA TGTGCCAGCACCCTCCGGGGACTAGCGGGAGGAATAGGCACAGATACGCAGTATTTT. This gives the protein CASTLRGLAGGIGTDTQYF. The rearrangement uses TRBV7-6 and TRBJ2-3; 15 bases line up with TRBD2. Looked up from germline, CDR1 is SGHVS and CDR2 is FNYEAQ. The V gene end was trimmed by 7 bases and the J gene end by 1 base; junction bases not matched to a gene: 12. The CDR3 spans 19 residues.

The V and J genes are TRBV28 and TRBJ2-3; the match to TRBD2 covers 7 bases. The germline CDR1 and CDR2 sequences are MDHEN and SYDVKM. This CDR3 region has 18 residues. The V gene end was trimmed by 4 bases and the J gene end by 6 bases; junction bases not matched to a gene: 19. CDR3 amino acids: CASSSTGGTRPLGDTQYF. The CDR3, as DNA: TGTGCCAGCAGTTCCACCGGGGGGACGAGGCCCCTGGGGGATACGCAGTATTTT. The complete variable domain, with remaining parts taken from reference TRBV28 and TRBJ2-3, reads DVKVTQSSRYLVKRTGEKVFLECVQDMDHENMFWYRQDPGLGLRLIYFSYDVKMKEKGDIPEGYSVSREKKERFSLILESASTNQTSMYLCASSSTGGTRPLGDTQYFGPGTRLTVL.

The gene calls are TRBV6-1 and TRBJ2-7; weak D call: TRBD2 (6 bases). The germline CDR1 and CDR2 sequences are MNHNS and SASEGT. CDR3 length: 13 residues. Trimming took 4 bases from V and 6 from J, leaving 13 bases between them. The CDR3 DNA is TGTGCCAGCAGTGCGTCCGGGAGTCTCGAGCAGTACTTC. Amino acids: CASSASGSLEQYF.

This chain uses TRBV7-9 with TRBJ1-6, with 7 positions matching TRBD1. The CDR3 is made up of 15 amino acids. V trimming: 3 bases; J trimming: 7 bases; junction bases outside the gene matches: 6. Germline-derived CDR1 and CDR2 are SEHNR and FQNEAQ (reference sequence). The CDR3 nucleotides read TGTGCCAGCAGCTTTGACAGGGTCCGAAATTCACCCCTCCACTTT. It yields the protein CASSFDRVRNSPLHF.

The chain links TRBV6-5 to TRBJ2-5; 9 bases map to TRBD2. CDR1 is MNHEY and CDR2 is SVGAGI in the germline V gene. Trimming removed 5 bases from V and 5 bases from J; junction bases left unmatched: 0. This CDR3 has 12 residues. DNA for the CDR3: TGTGCCAGCAGTACTAGCGGGGAGACCCAGTACTTC. This codes for CASSTSGETQYF.

The gene calls are TRBV4-2 and TRBJ2-7, with D perhaps matching TRBD2 (6 bases). CDR1 is LGHNA and CDR2 is YNFKEQ in the germline V gene. The CDR3 runs 16 residues. V lost 0 bases, J lost 9 bases, and 21 bases lay in between. For the CDR3, the DNA is TGTGCCAGCAGCCAAGAATCAGGAGGGGTCATGATTCGGCAGTACTTC. Translating it yields CASSQESGGVMIRQYF.

This clone appeared a single time. V and J are TRBV19 and TRBJ1-2, with 9 nucleotides matching TRBD1. This CDR3 is built from 13 residues. Germline CDR1 reads LNHDA; CDR2 reads SQIVND (reference sequence). V was pared by 9 bases and J by 6 bases, with 8 bases of the junction left unmatched. Written as DNA, the CDR3 is TGTGCCAGCGGCCCGGGACAGGGTAATGGCTACACCTTC. Its translation: CASGPGQGNGYTF.

The chain joins TRBV6-6 to TRBJ2-3; TRBD2 is a possible D gene (5 bases). This CDR3 has 14 amino acids. Trimming took off 10 bases at V and 2 bases at J, with 16 bases between the two ends. The germline V gene encodes CDR1 MNHNY and CDR2 SVGAGI (reference sequence). In nucleotides, the CDR3 is TGTGCCACGGACTCCGGGTTTGCCACAGATACGCAGTATTTT. The encoded protein is CATDSGFATDTQYF.